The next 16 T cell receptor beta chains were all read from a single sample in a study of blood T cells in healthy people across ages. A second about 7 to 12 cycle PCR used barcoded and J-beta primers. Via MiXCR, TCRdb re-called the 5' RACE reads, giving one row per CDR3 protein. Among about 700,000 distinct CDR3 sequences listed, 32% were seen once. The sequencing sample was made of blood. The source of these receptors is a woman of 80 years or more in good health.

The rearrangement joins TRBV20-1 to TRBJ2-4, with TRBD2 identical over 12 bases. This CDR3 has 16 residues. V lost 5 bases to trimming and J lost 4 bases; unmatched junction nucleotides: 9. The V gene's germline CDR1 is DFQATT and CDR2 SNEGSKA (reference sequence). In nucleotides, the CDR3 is TGCAGTGCTTTTCCCTGGACTAGCGGGATAAAAAACATTCAGTACTTC. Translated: CSAFPWTSGIKNIQYF.

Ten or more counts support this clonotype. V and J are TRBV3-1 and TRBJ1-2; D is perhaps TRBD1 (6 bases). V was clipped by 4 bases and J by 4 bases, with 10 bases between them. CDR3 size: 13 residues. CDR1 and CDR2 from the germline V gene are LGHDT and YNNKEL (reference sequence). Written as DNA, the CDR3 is TGTGCCAGCAGCCCTACAGGGACCTATGGCTACACCTTC. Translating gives CASSPTGTYGYTF.

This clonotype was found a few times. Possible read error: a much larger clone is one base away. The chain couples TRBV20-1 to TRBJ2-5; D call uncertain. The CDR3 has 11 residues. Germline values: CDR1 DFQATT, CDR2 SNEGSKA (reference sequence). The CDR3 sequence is CRARETGTQYF. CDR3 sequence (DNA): TGCAGGGCTAGAGAGACGGGGACCCAGTACTTC.

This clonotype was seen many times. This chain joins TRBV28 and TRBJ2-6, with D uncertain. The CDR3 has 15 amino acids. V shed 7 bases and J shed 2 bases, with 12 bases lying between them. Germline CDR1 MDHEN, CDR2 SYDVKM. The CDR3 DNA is TGTGCCAGCACCCTAGGAAAAGCTGGGGCCAACGTCCTGACTTTC. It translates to CASTLGKAGANVLTF.

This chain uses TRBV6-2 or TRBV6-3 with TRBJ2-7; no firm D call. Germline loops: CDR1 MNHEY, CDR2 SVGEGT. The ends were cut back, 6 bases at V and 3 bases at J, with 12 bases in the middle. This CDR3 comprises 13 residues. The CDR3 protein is CASRGAGFYEQYF. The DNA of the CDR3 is TGTGCCAGCAGAGGAGCAGGATTCTACGAGCAGTACTTC.

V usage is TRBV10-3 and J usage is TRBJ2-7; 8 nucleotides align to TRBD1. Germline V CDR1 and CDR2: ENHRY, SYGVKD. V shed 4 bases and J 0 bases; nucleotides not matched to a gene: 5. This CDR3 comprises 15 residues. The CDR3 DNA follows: TGTGCCATCAGTGGTGAGGACAGGGTCTCCTACGAGCAGTACTTC. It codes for CAISGEDRVSYEQYF.

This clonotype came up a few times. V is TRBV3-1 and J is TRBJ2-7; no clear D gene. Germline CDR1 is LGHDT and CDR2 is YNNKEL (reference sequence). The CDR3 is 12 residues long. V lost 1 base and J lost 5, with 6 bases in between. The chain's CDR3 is CASSQVNNEQYF. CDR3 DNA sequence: TGTGCCAGCAGCCAAGTTAACAACGAGCAGTACTTC.

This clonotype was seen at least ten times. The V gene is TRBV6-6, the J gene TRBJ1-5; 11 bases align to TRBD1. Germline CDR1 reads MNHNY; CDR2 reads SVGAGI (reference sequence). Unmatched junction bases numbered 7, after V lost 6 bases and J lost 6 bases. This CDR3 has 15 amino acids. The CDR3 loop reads CASSPGTGGSQPQHF. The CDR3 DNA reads TGTGCCAGCAGCCCTGGGACAGGGGGTTCTCAGCCCCAGCATTTT.

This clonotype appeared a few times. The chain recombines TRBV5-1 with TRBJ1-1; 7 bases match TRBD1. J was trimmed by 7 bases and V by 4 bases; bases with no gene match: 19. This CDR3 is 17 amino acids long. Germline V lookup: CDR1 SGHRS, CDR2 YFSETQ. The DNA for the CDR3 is TGCGCCAGCAGCCCATTAAAACAGGGGACGGGCTTGGGTGAAGCTTTCTTT. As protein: CASSPLKQGTGLGEAFF.

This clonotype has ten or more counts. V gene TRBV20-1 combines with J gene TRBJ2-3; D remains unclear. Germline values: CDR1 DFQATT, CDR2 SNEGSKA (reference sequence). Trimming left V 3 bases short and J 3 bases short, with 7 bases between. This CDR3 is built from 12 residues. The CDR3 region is CSASPRTDTQYF. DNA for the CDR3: TGCAGTGCTAGTCCCCGGACAGATACGCAGTATTTT.

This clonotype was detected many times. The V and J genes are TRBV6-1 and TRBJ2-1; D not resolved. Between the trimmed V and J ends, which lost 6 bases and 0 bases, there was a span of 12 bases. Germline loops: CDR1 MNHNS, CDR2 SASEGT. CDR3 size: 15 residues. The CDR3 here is CASSPEPSSYNEQFF. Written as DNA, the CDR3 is TGTGCCAGCAGCCCGGAGCCAAGCTCCTACAATGAGCAGTTCTTC.

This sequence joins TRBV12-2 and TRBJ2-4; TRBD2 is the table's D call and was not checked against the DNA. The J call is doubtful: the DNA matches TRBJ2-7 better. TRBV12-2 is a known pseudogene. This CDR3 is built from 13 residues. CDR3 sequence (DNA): TGTGCAAGTCACTTACCGCTAGACTACGAGCAGTACTTC. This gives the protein CASHLPLDYEQYF.

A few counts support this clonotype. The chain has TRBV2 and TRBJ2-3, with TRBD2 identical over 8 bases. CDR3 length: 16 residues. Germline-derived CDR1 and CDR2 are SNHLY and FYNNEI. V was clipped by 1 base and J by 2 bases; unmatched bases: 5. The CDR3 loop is CASSEGVAGFTDTQYF. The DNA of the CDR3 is TGTGCCAGCAGTGAAGGAGTAGCGGGGTTCACAGATACGCAGTATTTT.

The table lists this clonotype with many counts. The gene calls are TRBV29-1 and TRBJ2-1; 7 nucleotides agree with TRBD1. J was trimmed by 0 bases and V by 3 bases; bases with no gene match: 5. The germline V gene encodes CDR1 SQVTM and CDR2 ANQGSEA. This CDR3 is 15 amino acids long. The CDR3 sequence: CSVEGQPSSYNEQFF. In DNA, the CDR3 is TGCAGCGTTGAGGGACAGCCGAGCTCCTACAATGAGCAGTTCTTC.

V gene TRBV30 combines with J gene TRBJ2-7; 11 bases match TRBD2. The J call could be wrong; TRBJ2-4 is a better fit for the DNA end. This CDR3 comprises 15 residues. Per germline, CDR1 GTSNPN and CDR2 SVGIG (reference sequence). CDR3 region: CAWRLAGVGGNIQYF. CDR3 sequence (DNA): TGTGCCTGGAGACTAGCGGGGGTGGGTGGTAACATTCAGTACTTC.

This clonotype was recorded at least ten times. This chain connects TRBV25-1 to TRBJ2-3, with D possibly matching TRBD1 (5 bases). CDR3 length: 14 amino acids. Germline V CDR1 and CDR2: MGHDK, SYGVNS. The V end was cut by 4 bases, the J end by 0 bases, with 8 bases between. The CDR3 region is CASSVTGSTDTQYF. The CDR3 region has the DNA TGTGCCAGCAGTGTAACAGGTAGCACAGATACGCAGTATTTT.